This T cell receptor beta chain originates from a study of T cells in Graves' hyperthyroidism and ophthalmopathy. Study outcomes and limitations: In the blood, most expanded thyroid clonotypes above 0.001 appeared as well.

Comment on this clonotype: Antigen specificity is unknown.

V gave up 6 bases and J gave up 0 bases, with 11 bases separating them. The CDR3 covers 13 residues. Germline CDR1 is SQVTM and CDR2 is ANQGSEA. There were TCR beta CDR3 regions amplified from RNA transcripts. An initial round of RT-PCR targeting the TCR CDR3 relied on the HTBI primer set. TCRdb re-analysed the multiplex PCR reads in MiXCR, keeping a single row per CDR3 protein. The data show about half a million distinct CDR3 sequences, around 15% seen once. This chain links TRBV29-1 with TRBJ2-5; D possibly matches TRBD1 or TRBD2 (5 bases each). The clonotype comes from a woman aged 25 to 45 with Graves' ophthalmopathy. Sequenced input: blood. The CDR3 sequence: CSVRQGHQETQYF. CDR3 bases: TGCAGCGTCCGCCAGGGACACCAAGAGACCCAGTACTTC.